Given below is one TCR beta chain in context. Germline CDR1 LGHDT, CDR2 YNNKEL (reference sequence). The CDR3 contains 14 residues. The V and J ends lost 1 base and 3 bases respectively, with 6 bases between them. The sample is drawn from a study of blood T cell repertoires in COVID-19. Clones were read by immunoSEQ multiplex PCR, and TCRdb kept only the in-frame ones, dropping some. The sample consists of about 220,000 clones, 82% of them appearing once. The chain has TRBV3-1 (or the pseudogene TRBV3-2) and TRBJ1-4; D gene ambiguous. Specimen: PBMCs or T cells enriched from blood (not recorded which). The receptor was isolated from a woman aged 55-70 years who had recovered from COVID-19. DNA for the CDR3: TGTGCCAGCAGCCAAGCAGCGGCTAATGAAAAACTGTTTTTT. Encoded protein: CASSQAAANEKLFF.